This T cell receptor (beta chain) was identified in a study of blood T cell repertoires in COVID-19. V lost 8 bases and J 0 bases, leaving 11 bases between the germline ends. Germline V gene data show CDR1 as SNHLY and CDR2 as FYNNEI. There are 15 residues in the CDR3. The repertoire was sequenced with immunoSEQ multiplex PCR; TCRdb's copy has only in-frame clones and lacks some. Of 350,000 to 450,000 clones listed, approximately 88% are singletons. The chain links TRBV2 to TRBJ1-6; D unresolved. The sample comprised peripheral blood. This sequence originates from a middle-aged man with acute or convalescent COVID-19. In nucleotides, the CDR3 is TGTGCCAGCCGGGAGGAGAGCTCCTATAATTCACCCCTCCACTTT. It is translated as CASREESSYNSPLHF. The variable domain in full, completed from reference TRBV2 and TRBJ1-6, reads EPEVTQTPSHQVTQMGQEVILRCVPISNHLYFYWYRQILGQKVEFLVSFYNNEISEKSEIFDDQFSVERPDGSNFTLKIRSTKLEDSAMYFCASREESSYNSPLHFGNGTRLTVT.